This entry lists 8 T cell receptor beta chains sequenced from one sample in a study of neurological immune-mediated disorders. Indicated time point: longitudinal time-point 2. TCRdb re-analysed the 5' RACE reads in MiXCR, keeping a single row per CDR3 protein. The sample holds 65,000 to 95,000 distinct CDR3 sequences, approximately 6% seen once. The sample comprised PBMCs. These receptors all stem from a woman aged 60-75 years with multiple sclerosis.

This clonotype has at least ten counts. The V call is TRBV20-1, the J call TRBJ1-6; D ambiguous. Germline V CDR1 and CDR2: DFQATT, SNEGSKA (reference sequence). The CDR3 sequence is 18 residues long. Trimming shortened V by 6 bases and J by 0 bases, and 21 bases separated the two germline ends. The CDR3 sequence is CSALDQLTLGSYNSPLHF. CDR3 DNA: TGCAGTGCCCTAGATCAATTAACCCTTGGCTCCTATAATTCACCCCTCCACTTT.

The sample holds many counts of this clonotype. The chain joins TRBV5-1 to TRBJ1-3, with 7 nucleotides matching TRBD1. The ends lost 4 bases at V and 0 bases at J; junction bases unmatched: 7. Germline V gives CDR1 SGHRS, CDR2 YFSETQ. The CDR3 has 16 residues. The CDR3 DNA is TGCGCCAGCAGCCTTTCTCCAGGGGGCTCTGGAAACACCATATATTTT. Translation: CASSLSPGGSGNTIYF. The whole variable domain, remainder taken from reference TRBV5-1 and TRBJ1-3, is KAGVTQTPRYLIKTRGQQVTLSCSPISGHRSVSWYQQTPGQGLQFLFEYFSETQRNKGNFPGRFSGRQFSNSRSEMNVSTLELGDSALYLCASSLSPGGSGNTIYFGEGSWLTVV.

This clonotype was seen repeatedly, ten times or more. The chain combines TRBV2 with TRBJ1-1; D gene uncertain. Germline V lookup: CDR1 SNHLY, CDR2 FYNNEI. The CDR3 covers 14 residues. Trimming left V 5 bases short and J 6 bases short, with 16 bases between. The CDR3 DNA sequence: TGTGCCAGCAGTTATTATGCCGGGAGCCCTGAAGCTTTCTTT. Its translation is CASSYYAGSPEAFF.

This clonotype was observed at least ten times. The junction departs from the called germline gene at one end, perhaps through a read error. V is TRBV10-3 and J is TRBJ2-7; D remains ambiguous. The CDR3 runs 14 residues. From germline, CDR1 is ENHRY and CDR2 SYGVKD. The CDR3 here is CAISELWSSDEQYF. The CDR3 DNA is TGTGCCATCAGTGAGTTATGGAGCTCCGACGAGCAGTACTTC.

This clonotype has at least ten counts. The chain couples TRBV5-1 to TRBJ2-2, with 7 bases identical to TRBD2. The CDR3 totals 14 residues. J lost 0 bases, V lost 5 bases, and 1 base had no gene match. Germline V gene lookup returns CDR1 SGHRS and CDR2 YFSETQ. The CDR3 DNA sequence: TGCGCCAGCAGACTAGCGCCGAACACCGGGGAGCTGTTTTTT. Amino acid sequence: CASRLAPNTGELFF.

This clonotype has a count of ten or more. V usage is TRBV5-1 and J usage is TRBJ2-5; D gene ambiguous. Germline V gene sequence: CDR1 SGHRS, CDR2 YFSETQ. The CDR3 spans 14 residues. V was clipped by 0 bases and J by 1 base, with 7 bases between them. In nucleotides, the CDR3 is TGCGCCAGCAGCTTGGCCAGCTTCCAAGAGACCCAGTACTTC. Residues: CASSLASFQETQYF. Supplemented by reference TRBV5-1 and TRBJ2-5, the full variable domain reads KAGVTQTPRYLIKTRGQQVTLSCSPISGHRSVSWYQQTPGQGLQFLFEYFSETQRNKGNFPGRFSGRQFSNSRSEMNVSTLELGDSALYLCASSLASFQETQYFGPGTRLLVL.

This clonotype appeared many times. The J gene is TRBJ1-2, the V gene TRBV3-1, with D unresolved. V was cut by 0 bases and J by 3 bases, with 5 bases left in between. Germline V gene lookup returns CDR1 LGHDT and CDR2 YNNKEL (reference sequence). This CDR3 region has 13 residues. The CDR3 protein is CASSQEMHYGYTF. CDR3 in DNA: TGTGCCAGCAGCCAAGAAATGCACTATGGCTACACCTTC.

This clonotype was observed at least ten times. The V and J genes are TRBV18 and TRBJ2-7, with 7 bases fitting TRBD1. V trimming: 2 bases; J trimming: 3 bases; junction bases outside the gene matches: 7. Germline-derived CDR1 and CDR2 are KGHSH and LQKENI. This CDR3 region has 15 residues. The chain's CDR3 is CASSPWSGGIYEQYF. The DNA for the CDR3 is TGTGCCAGCTCACCATGGTCAGGGGGAATCTACGAGCAGTACTTC. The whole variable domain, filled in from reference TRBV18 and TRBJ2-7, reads NAGVMQNPRHLVRRRGQEARLRCSPMKGHSHVYWYRQLPEEGLKFMVYLQKENIIDESGMPKERFSAEFPKEGPSILRIQQVVRGDSAAYFCASSPWSGGIYEQYFGPGTRLTVT.